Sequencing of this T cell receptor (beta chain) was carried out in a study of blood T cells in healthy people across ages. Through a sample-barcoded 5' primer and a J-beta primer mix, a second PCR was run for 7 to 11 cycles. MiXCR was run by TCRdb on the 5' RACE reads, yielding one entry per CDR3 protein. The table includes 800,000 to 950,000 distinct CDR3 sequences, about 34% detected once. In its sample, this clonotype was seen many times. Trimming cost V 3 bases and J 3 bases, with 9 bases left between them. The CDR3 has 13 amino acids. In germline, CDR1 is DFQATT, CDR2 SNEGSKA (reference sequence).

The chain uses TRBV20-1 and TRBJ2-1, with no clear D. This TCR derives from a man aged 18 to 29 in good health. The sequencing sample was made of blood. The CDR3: CSASIGHYNEQFF. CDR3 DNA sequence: TGCAGTGCTAGCATCGGCCACTACAATGAGCAGTTCTTC.